This T cell receptor (beta chain) was retrieved from a study of shared clonotypes between healthy human individuals. CDR1 and CDR2 (germline): SNHLY, FYNNEI. Trimming stripped 2 bases from V and 8 bases from J, with 12 bases between. CDR3 size: 14 residues. Free of recent acute infections or vaccinations, the donors were healthy HIV-negative adults. Each donor was a Caucasian adult residing in Nashville, Tennessee. The protocol was immunoSEQ multiplex PCR, while the TCRdb copy is restricted to in-frame clones and leaves out a portion. The table shows 2 million to 2.5 million clones, with approximately 94% occurring only once. This clone appeared a single time.

The chain employs TRBV2 and TRBJ1-4, with unresolved D. The sequence was obtained from a young man in good health. Source material: naive CD4+ T cells sorted from blood. Subset meaning: CD45RA+ positively selected. The CDR3 bases are TGTGCCAGCAGTGAATCCATACTTCACGAAAAACTGTTTTTT. Its protein is CASSESILHEKLFF. Supplemented by reference TRBV2 and TRBJ1-4, the full variable domain reads EPEVTQTPSHQVTQMGQEVILRCVPISNHLYFYWYRQILGQKVEFLVSFYNNEISEKSEIFDDQFSVERPDGSNFTLKIRSTKLEDSAMYFCASSESILHEKLFFGSGTQLSVL.